The T cell receptor (beta chain) described here comes from a study of neurological immune-mediated disorders. Each CDR3 protein gets one entry after TCRdb re-called the 5' RACE reads with MiXCR. This table holds about 95,000 distinct CDR3 sequences, 3.5% found once. At least ten counts were recorded for this clonotype. No antigen is known for it. A total of 2 million PBMCs stored at -80 degrees C provided the unsorted libraries. Regarding the study as a whole: TCR clonal expansion peaked in HTLV-1-associated myelopathy patients and was lowest in multiple sclerosis patients. None of the CDR3 amino acid sequences of expanded clones were shared across subjects, and this suggested private repertoires in all groups. Phylogenetic grouping assigned the repertoires of 18 of 34 multiple sclerosis patients to a single related-CDR3 cluster, representing a possible signature.

The TCR sequence derives from a woman aged 18-29 years with multiple sclerosis. Sequencing used PBMCs.

This chain's CDR3 is CASSFGDRGSEAFF. The CDR3 nucleotides are TGCGCCAGCAGCTTCGGGGACAGGGGTTCAGAAGCTTTCTTT. The chain couples TRBV5-1 to TRBJ1-1, with TRBD1 matching over 10 bases. The germline gives CDR1 SGHRS, CDR2 YFSETQ. Losses at the gene ends were 2 bases for V and 8 bases for J; bases not matched to a gene: 6. The CDR3 has 14 amino acids.